This T cell receptor (beta chain) was recovered during a study of blood T cell repertoires in COVID-19. Per the authors' pipeline: Amplifying reference gene primers gave estimates of nucleated cell counts. Sequenced by immunoSEQ multiplex PCR; TCRdb stores in-frame clones only, minus some. That table supplies the V and J calls and clone size; D and trimming were determined from the DNA. The sample contains approximately 29,000 clones, about nine tenths of which appear only once. From germline, CDR1 is SNHLY and CDR2 FYNNEI. The CDR3 totals 10 residues. The V and J ends lost 8 bases and 8 bases respectively, with 9 bases between them.

J is TRBJ1-2 and V is TRBV2; D gene ambiguous. The specimen sequenced was peripheral blood. This sequence originates from a human donor with active COVID-19. The donor label of this sample is uncertain. The CDR3 DNA reads as TGTGCCAGCGGGCAGGTGGGCTACACCTTC. It codes for CASGQVGYTF.